This is a list of T cell receptor beta chains from one sample in a study of T cell responses to AZD1222 COVID-19 vaccine. Data came from immunoSEQ multiplex PCR; TCRdb stores just in-frame clones and leaves some out. The sample gives 70,000 to 95,000 clones, 90% of which show up once; approximately 1.3% is in the top ten. Sequences were derived from peripheral blood, sampled 28 days after the second AZD1222 dose. Every receptor here comes from an adult who received the AZD1222 COVID-19 vaccine. Both conserved end residues are part of each CDR3. The order of the fields is V gene, J gene, CDR3 protein.

>TRBV6-1|TRBJ1-6
CASSERGDNSPLHF
>TRBV6-5|TRBJ1-6
CAIRQGRSPLHF
>TRBV19|TRBJ1-5
CASSAGLWDRAMPQHF
>TRBV29-1|TRBJ1-1
CSVEQGLNTEAFF
>TRBV7-2|TRBJ2-7
CASSPSLEQYF
>TRBV30|TRBJ1-1
CAWCGGLNTEAFF
>TRBV7-2|TRBJ1-1
CASILAGQMNTEAFF
>TRBV10-3|TRBJ2-5
CAISETKETQYF
>TRBV3-1/TRBV3-2|TRBJ1-1
CASSPLAGDTEAFF
>TRBV4-2|TRBJ1-1
CASSQEHGANTEAFF
>TRBV24-1|TRBJ2-7
CATSDLNGRGAARHHEQYF
>TRBV9|TRBJ2-7
CASSVRLGGGEQYF
>TRBV10-2|TRBJ1-5
CAIGADDSNQPQHF
>TRBV14|TRBJ2-3
CASSQTGRVNTQYF
>TRBV5-1|TRBJ2-7
CASSLEPTSYEQYF
>TRBV7-2|TRBJ1-6
CASSLGLRGPLTLHF
>TRBV3-1/TRBV3-2|TRBJ1-2
CASSQGAGGFGYTF
>TRBV9|TRBJ2-1
CASSPGQGNNEQFF
>TRBV28|TRBJ2-1
CASSPGTSGGFSYNEQFF
>TRBV24-1|TRBJ2-2
CATSDPDRADTGELFF
>TRBV19|TRBJ1-5
CASLSRGGYQPQHF
>TRBV28|TRBJ1-2
CASRPGATNYGYTF
>TRBV28|TRBJ1-6
CASSLSGDISPLHF
>TRBV2|TRBJ2-2
CASSERIPDTGELFF
>TRBV7-2|TRBJ2-1
CASSLGPGQGLDEQFF
>TRBV2|TRBJ2-3
CASSQEPQGATDTQYF
>TRBV6-5|TRBJ1-6
CASRGRDNSPLHF
>TRBV29-1|TRBJ2-2
CSALGQGLYPGELFF
>TRBV6-5|TRBJ1-6
CASSSRYNSPLHF
>TRBV6-5|TRBJ2-1
CASSYNREAYNEQFF
>TRBV5-4|TRBJ1-6
CASSYEGDSPLHF
>TRBV9|TRBJ1-6
CASSVGEGRVAPLHF
>TRBV28|TRBJ1-2
CASSPPTGSLYGYTF
>TRBV4-1|TRBJ2-1
CASSQGRSEQFF
>TRBV14|TRBJ1-5
CASSQGEGQPQHF
>TRBV4-1|TRBJ1-2
CASRSLRSVANYGYTF
>TRBV13|TRBJ2-5
CASSLEAGRKETQYF
>TRBV15|TRBJ2-5
CATSKGQDQETQYF
>TRBV7-8|TRBJ1-5
CASSSQGSYSNQPQHF
>TRBV7-6|TRBJ2-1
CASSLGGLAGATEQFF
>TRBV5-1|TRBJ1-2
CASSGTGVGYGYTF
>TRBV7-2|TRBJ2-2
CASNNRGSGELFF
>TRBV28|TRBJ1-1
CASSLVRLGAFF
>TRBV5-4|TRBJ1-4
CASSFGLTGGQEKLFF
>TRBV5-6|TRBJ2-7
CASSSEGGQYF
>TRBV28|TRBJ2-7
CASGRTDSYEQYF
>TRBV27|TRBJ2-7
CASSSMGTLNEQYF
>TRBV19|TRBJ1-5
CASTSDRARNQPQHF
>TRBV6-5|TRBJ2-2
CASRTGPTGELFF
>TRBV29-1|TRBJ2-1
CSVVHSRTGSYNEQFF
>TRBV28|TRBJ1-2
CASSPPTGGRNYGYTF
>TRBV19|TRBJ1-5
CASRPGTGDAQPQHF
>TRBV9|TRBJ2-7
CASSASTGISYEQYF
>TRBV30|TRBJ1-1
CAWSSYRLNTEAFF
>TRBV5-1|TRBJ1-1
CASSLRGENTEAFF
>TRBV12-3/TRBV12-4|TRBJ1-5
CASGRGESQPQHF
>TRBV10-1|TRBJ2-3
CARTSRDPPPDTQYF
>TRBV7-2|TRBJ1-3
CASSPGGGSSGNTIYF
>TRBV7-2|TRBJ1-5
CASSLAWEEPQHF